These 21 T cell receptor beta chains were sequenced from one sample in a study of blood T cell repertoires in COVID-19. Libraries were prepared by immunoSEQ multiplex PCR; TCRdb keeps only in-frame clonotypes and omits some of them. The sample lists fewer than 150,000 clones, approximately 90% occurring once. Sequenced material: peripheral blood. The source is a human donor in a cohort sampled during active COVID-19.

This chain links TRBV2 with TRBJ2-2; 8 nucleotides align to TRBD1. The CDR3 has 14 residues. Germline V gene data show CDR1 as SNHLY and CDR2 as FYNNEI. Trimming cost V 8 bases and J 2 bases; bases outside gene matches: 4. The CDR3 reads CASVDRVNTGELFF. The CDR3 DNA is TGTGCCAGCGTGGACAGGGTTAACACCGGGGAGCTGTTTTTT.

This chain connects TRBV19 to TRBJ2-1, with 10 bases matching TRBD2. V was clipped by 1 base and J by 3 bases; unmatched bases: 6. From germline, CDR1 is LNHDA and CDR2 SQIVND (reference sequence). The length of the CDR3 is 17 residues. The CDR3 spells CASSIAPSGRVYNEQFF. For the CDR3, the DNA is TGTGCCAGTAGTATAGCCCCCAGCGGGAGGGTCTACAATGAGCAGTTCTTC.

The V gene is TRBV18, the J gene TRBJ1-1, with a tentative D call TRBD1 (5 bases). The CDR3 has 14 amino acids. Germline V gene sequence: CDR1 KGHSH, CDR2 LQKENI. V lost 2 bases and J 2 bases, leaving 9 bases between the germline ends. The CDR3 nucleotides read TGTGCCAGCTCACCAGGGGCAGACAACACTGAAGCTTTCTTT. Amino acids: CASSPGADNTEAFF.

This clone was picked up one time. The chain combines TRBV7-6 with TRBJ2-3, with 8 positions matching TRBD2. The CDR3 spans 15 residues. The germline CDR1 and CDR2 sequences are SGHVS and FNYEAQ. V lost 2 bases, J lost 6 bases, and 7 bases stayed unmatched. CDR3 region: CASSLSGSAGDTQYF. CDR3 coding DNA: TGTGCCAGCAGCTTAAGCGGGAGCGCCGGGGATACGCAGTATTTT. The whole variable domain, remainder taken from reference TRBV7-6 and TRBJ2-3, is GAGVSQSPRYKVTKRGQDVALRCDPISGHVSLYWYRQALGQGPEFLTYFNYEAQQDKSGLPNDRFSAERPEGSISTLTIQRTEQRDSAMYRCASSLSGSAGDTQYFGPGTRLTVL.

This chain joins TRBV24-1 and TRBJ2-1; D might be TRBD2 (6 bases). The germline V gene has CDR1 KGHDR and CDR2 SFDVKD. The CDR3 runs 17 residues. V shed 5 bases and J shed 4 bases, with 20 bases lying between them. CDR3 coding DNA: TGTGCCACCAGTGCCCAGACCGGGATCGGGGGTTACAATGAGCAGTTCTTC. Protein product: CATSAQTGIGGYNEQFF.

The V call is TRBV19, the J call TRBJ1-6, with 7 bases aligning to TRBD1. The germline CDR1 and CDR2 sequences are LNHDA and SQIVND (reference sequence). The CDR3 sequence is 13 residues long. With 8 bases clipped from V and 7 bases from J, the junction kept 5 bases outside the gene matches. The CDR3, as DNA: TGTGCCAGTGATCACAGGGGCAATTCACCCCTCCACTTT. Amino acid sequence: CASDHRGNSPLHF.

The J gene is TRBJ2-7, the V gene TRBV19; 12 bases are shared with TRBD2. The V and J ends lost 6 bases and 2 bases, in that order; junction bases with no gene match: 2. This CDR3 has 14 amino acids. CDR1 LNHDA and CDR2 SQIVND come from the germline V gene (reference sequence). The CDR3 DNA reads as TGTGCCAGTAGCCCTAGCGGGGGGGCCTACGAGCAGTACTTC. This sequence encodes CASSPSGGAYEQYF. Based on the CDR3 plus reference TRBV19 and TRBJ2-7, the full variable domain is DGGITQSPKYLFRKEGQNVTLSCEQNLNHDAMYWYRQDPGQGLRLIYYSQIVNDFQKGDIAEGYSVSREKKESFPLTVTSAQKNPTAFYLCASSPSGGAYEQYFGPGTRLTVT.

The rearrangement uses TRBV21-1 and TRBJ1-4. TRBV21-1 is deemed a pseudogene. The CDR3 length is 17 residues. The CDR3 region is CASTAVLGGSPNEKLFF. The CDR3 DNA reads as TGTGCCAGCACAGCGGTTCTCGGGGGTTCCCCTAATGAAAAACTGTTTTTT.

Only one count was recorded for this clone. The chain is built from TRBV7-3 and TRBJ2-1; TRBD2 matches at 13 bases. The germline V gene encodes CDR1 SGHTA and CDR2 FQGTGA. With V trimmed by 2 bases and J by 7 bases, 5 bases remained unmatched. This CDR3 region has 16 residues. The CDR3 DNA reads TGTGCCAGCAGCTTAGAACTAGCGGGGGGGCATAATGAGCAGTTCTTC. Translating it yields CASSLELAGGHNEQFF.

V is TRBV7-9 and J is TRBJ1-3; 7 bases fit TRBD1. J gave up 4 bases and V 1 base, and 7 bases lay outside the gene matches. The CDR3 has 16 residues. The germline V gene encodes CDR1 SEHNR and CDR2 FQNEAQ (reference sequence). For the CDR3, the DNA is TGTGCCAGCAGCTTAGGGTTCACAGGGGCCGGAAACACCATATATTTT. Protein product: CASSLGFTGAGNTIYF.

The rearrangement uses TRBV7-2 and TRBJ1-5, with 7 bases that match TRBD1. Germline V gene sequence: CDR1 SGHTA, CDR2 FQGNSA. V lost 1 base and J lost 4; bases outside the gene matches: 4. The CDR3 extends over 15 amino acids. CDR3 nucleotide sequence: TGTGCCAGCAGCTTAGTGGGGACAGTGAATCAGCCCCAGCATTTT. Encoded protein: CASSLVGTVNQPQHF.

V usage is TRBV7-3 and J usage is TRBJ2-1, with 7 bases aligning to TRBD2. V lost 6 bases, J lost 7 bases, and 6 bases stayed unmatched. From germline, CDR1 is SGHTA and CDR2 FQGTGA. The CDR3 has 13 residues. CDR3 amino acids: CASRRGSGNEQFF. CDR3 sequence (DNA): TGTGCCAGCAGGCGGGGGTCTGGGAATGAGCAGTTCTTC.

The chain is built from TRBV10-2 and TRBJ1-5, with 8 bases aligning to TRBD1. CDR1 and CDR2 from the germline V gene are WSHSY and SAAADI. V was clipped by 5 bases and J by 4 bases; unmatched bases: 13. This CDR3 region has 17 residues. Here the CDR3 reads CASSKQGVAARNQPQHF. CDR3 nucleotide sequence: TGCGCCAGCAGTAAACAGGGGGTAGCAGCCCGTAATCAGCCCCAGCATTTT.

The V call is TRBV19, the J call TRBJ2-1; the match to TRBD2 covers 9 bases. The CDR3 covers 15 residues. V lost 5 bases, J lost 6 bases, and 8 bases stayed unmatched. CDR1 and CDR2 from the germline V gene are LNHDA and SQIVND (reference sequence). Written as DNA, the CDR3 is TGTGCCAGTAGTCCCCAGACTAGCGGCCTCAATGAGCAGTTCTTC. The encoded protein is CASSPQTSGLNEQFF.

This clone was counted once. V gene TRBV19 combines with J gene TRBJ1-2; 7 positions match TRBD1. Germline V gene lookup returns CDR1 LNHDA and CDR2 SQIVND (reference sequence). The CDR3 length is 14 residues. Trimming cost V 4 bases and J 8 bases; bases outside gene matches: 10. The CDR3 spells CASSTAGTVGGYTF. DNA for the CDR3: TGTGCCAGTAGTACCGCCGGGACAGTGGGGGGCTACACCTTC.

The chain has TRBV9 and TRBJ2-6; D is possibly TRBD1 (6 bases). Germline lookup yields CDR1 SGDLS and CDR2 YYNGEE. The CDR3 runs 16 residues. Trimming left V 0 bases short and J 2 bases short, with 9 bases between. This CDR3 reads CASSVAGGAGANVLTF. In DNA, the CDR3 is TGTGCCAGCAGCGTAGCTGGGGGCGCTGGGGCCAACGTCCTGACTTTC.

The chain links TRBV5-4 to TRBJ2-7, with D perhaps matching TRBD1 (5 bases). Trimming removed 4 bases at V and 0 bases at J, with 17 bases between. The CDR3 runs 16 residues. Per germline, CDR1 SGHNT and CDR2 YYREEE (reference sequence). CDR3 nucleotides: TGTGCCAGCAGCCACAGTTCAGGGTCGAGCTCCTACGAGCAGTACTTC. Protein: CASSHSSGSSSYEQYF.

The chain has TRBV30 and TRBJ2-5; 8 bases map to TRBD2. From germline, CDR1 is GTSNPN and CDR2 SVGIG (reference sequence). The CDR3 spans 13 residues. With V trimmed by 6 bases and J by 5 bases, 8 bases remained unmatched. CDR3 nucleotide sequence: TGTGCCTGTAACACGGGGGGGCGGGAGACCCAGTACTTC. Its translation is CACNTGGRETQYF.

The chain recombines TRBV19 with TRBJ2-7; 10 nucleotides match TRBD2. The CDR3 runs to 14 residues. V gave up 5 bases and J gave up 5 bases; unmatched junction bases: 6. In germline, CDR1 is LNHDA, CDR2 SQIVND (reference sequence). This CDR3 reads CASSPGTSVNEQYF. The CDR3 bases are TGTGCCAGTAGTCCCGGGACTAGCGTAAACGAGCAGTACTTC.

The V and J genes are TRBV2 and TRBJ1-2; tentative D call: TRBD1 (5 bases). Trimming removed 6 bases at V and 0 bases at J, with 14 bases between. Germline-derived CDR1 and CDR2 are SNHLY and FYNNEI. The CDR3 is 15 residues long. In DNA form, the CDR3 reads TGTGCCAGCAGCCTAAAACAGGAGTCTAACTATGGCTACACCTTC. It is translated as CASSLKQESNYGYTF.

The chain uses TRBV28 and TRBJ1-1; perhaps TRBD1 as D (6 bases). Trimming removed 2 bases at V and 0 bases at J, with 16 bases between. CDR1 MDHEN and CDR2 SYDVKM come from the germline V gene. CDR3 size: 17 residues. DNA for the CDR3: TGTGCCAGCAGTTTAGGGGGCCCTACCGTAATGAACACTGAAGCTTTCTTT. This codes for CASSLGGPTVMNTEAFF.